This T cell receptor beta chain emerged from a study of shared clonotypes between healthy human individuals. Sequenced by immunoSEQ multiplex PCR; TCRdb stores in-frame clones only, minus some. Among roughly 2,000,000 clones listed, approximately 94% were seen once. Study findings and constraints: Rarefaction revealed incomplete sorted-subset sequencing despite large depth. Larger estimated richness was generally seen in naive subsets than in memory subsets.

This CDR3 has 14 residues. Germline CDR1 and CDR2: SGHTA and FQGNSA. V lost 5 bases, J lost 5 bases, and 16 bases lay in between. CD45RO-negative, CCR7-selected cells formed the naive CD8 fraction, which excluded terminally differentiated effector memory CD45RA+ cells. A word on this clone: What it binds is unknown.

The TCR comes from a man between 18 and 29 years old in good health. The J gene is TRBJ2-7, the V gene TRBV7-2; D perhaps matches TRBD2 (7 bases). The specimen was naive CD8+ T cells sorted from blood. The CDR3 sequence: CASSVWEGGNEQYF. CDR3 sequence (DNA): TGTGCCAGCAGCGTTTGGGAGGGGGGCAACGAGCAGTACTTC.